The 23 T cell receptor beta chains below were found in one sample sequenced in a study of T cells in placental villitis. For these TCRs, the target antigens are not known. General study results and limits: Villitis of unknown etiology placentae had higher clonality than controls, median 0.057 versus 0.006.

The libraries were made with immunoSEQ v4. TCRdb's table, derived via immunoSEQ multiplex PCR, lists solely in-frame clones and lacks some. The sample has over a thousand clones, 80% to 90% seen once. The sequenced sample was placental tissue containing maternal and fetal cells. The source of these receptors is a human patient with villitis of unknown etiology; the placental T cells may come from both mother and fetus.

This clone was picked up a small number of times. The J gene is TRBJ1-2, the V gene TRBV19; D may be TRBD1 (6 bases). V shed 9 bases and J shed 8 bases, with 19 bases lying between them. CDR3 length: 13 residues. Germline loops: CDR1 LNHDA, CDR2 SQIVND (reference sequence). The DNA for the CDR3 is TGTGCCAGCACGCCTGCTCGGGGGCGGGGCTACACCTTC. It encodes CASTPARGRGYTF.

The chain carries TRBV9 and TRBJ2-5; tentative D call: TRBD1 (5 bases). V lost 4 bases, J lost 2 bases, and 12 bases lay in between. The CDR3 has 14 residues. Germline V gives CDR1 SGDLS, CDR2 YYNGEE. CDR3 bases: TGTGCCAGCAGCCCAGCAGACAGTCAAGAGACCCAGTACTTC. It yields the protein CASSPADSQETQYF.

This sequence joins TRBV10-3 and TRBJ2-7, with 10 bases matching TRBD1. V trimming: 6 bases; J trimming: 1 base; junction bases outside the gene matches: 3. This CDR3 spans 14 amino acids. CDR1 is ENHRY and CDR2 is SYGVKD in the germline V gene. CDR3 residues: CAIRTGGESYEQYF. In DNA, the CDR3 is TGTGCCATCAGGACAGGGGGCGAATCCTACGAGCAGTACTTC.

This clone was detected a few times. This chain connects TRBV30 to TRBJ2-1; no clear D. The CDR3 runs to 12 residues. The V gene lost 2 bases and the J gene lost 8 bases, with 10 bases spanning the gap. CDR1 and CDR2 (germline): GTSNPN, SVGIG (reference sequence). The CDR3 DNA reads TGTGCCTGGAGTTCCCCGGAGTATGAGCAGTTCTTC. Amino acids: CAWSSPEYEQFF.

The genes are TRBV7-3 and TRBJ2-1; 7 positions match TRBD2. V lost 4 bases and J lost 8; bases outside the gene matches: 8. Germline CDR1 SGHTA, CDR2 FQGTGA. CDR3 length: 14 amino acids. CDR3 residues: CASSSSRGDYEQFF. The CDR3 DNA follows: TGTGCCAGCAGCTCATCTCGGGGGGACTATGAGCAGTTCTTC.

V and J are TRBV19 and TRBJ1-1; weak D call: TRBD1 (6 bases). V was pared by 7 bases and J by 1 base, with 10 bases between. Germline CDR1 and CDR2: LNHDA and SQIVND (reference sequence). The CDR3 is 13 amino acids. The CDR3 nucleotides are TGTGCCAGTAAAAAGGACAGGAACACTGAAGCTTTCTTT. It translates to CASKKDRNTEAFF.

The gene calls are TRBV7-9 and TRBJ2-7; 11 bases are a match to TRBD2. The CDR3 has 15 residues. V was pared by 4 bases and J by 5 bases, with 7 bases of the junction left unmatched. Per germline, CDR1 SEHNR and CDR2 FQNEAQ (reference sequence). This chain's CDR3 is CASSSLAGGPHEQYV. For the CDR3, the DNA is TGTGCCAGCAGCTCCTTAGCGGGGGGGCCGCACGAGCAGTACGTC.

Only one count was recorded for this clone. The V gene is TRBV18, the J gene TRBJ1-1; TRBD1 aligns across 7 bases. This CDR3 has 14 amino acids. Germline CDR1 and CDR2: KGHSH and LQKENI. The J segment lost 4 bases and the V segment lost 3 bases, leaving 5 bases of the junction unmatched. CDR3 in amino acids: CASSPTQGITEAFF. Here the CDR3 DNA reads TGTGCCAGCTCACCGACACAGGGGATCACTGAAGCTTTCTTT.

The chain has TRBV2 and TRBJ2-3, with 13 nucleotides matching TRBD2. Germline lookup yields CDR1 SNHLY and CDR2 FYNNEI. The V gene end was trimmed by 8 bases and the J gene end by 5 bases; junction bases not matched to a gene: 4. The CDR3 sequence is 14 residues long. The CDR3 reads CASGRLAGGDTQYF. The CDR3, as DNA: TGTGCCAGCGGCAGACTAGCGGGGGGAGATACGCAGTATTTT. Full variable domain (missing parts from reference TRBV2 and TRBJ2-3): EPEVTQTPSHQVTQMGQEVILRCVPISNHLYFYWYRQILGQKVEFLVSFYNNEISEKSEIFDDQFSVERPDGSNFTLKIRSTKLEDSAMYFCASGRLAGGDTQYFGPGTRLTVL.

This clone was counted once. The chain recombines TRBV27 with TRBJ1-2; D not certain. From germline, CDR1 is MNHEY and CDR2 SMNVEV (reference sequence). Trimming left V 5 bases short and J 0 bases short, with 7 bases between. The CDR3 has 13 residues. The CDR3 DNA reads TGTGCCAGCAGTCCTCGAGCTAACTATGGCTACACCTTC. This codes for CASSPRANYGYTF.

The rearrangement links TRBV6-6 to TRBJ2-1; 9 positions agree with TRBD2. The CDR3 contains 14 residues. The germline V gene encodes CDR1 MNHNY and CDR2 SVGAGI (reference sequence). V was clipped by 5 bases and J by 9 bases; unmatched bases: 8. The CDR3 DNA follows: TGTGCCAGCAGTGGTAGCGGGGGAAACACTGAGCAGTTCTTC. This codes for CASSGSGGNTEQFF.

The chain combines TRBV19 with TRBJ1-2; 8 bases map to TRBD1. The CDR3 is 15 residues long. Germline V gives CDR1 LNHDA, CDR2 SQIVND (reference sequence). Germline trimming cut 0 bases from V and 6 bases from J; bases unmatched to any gene: 6. CDR3 nucleotides: TGTGCCAGTAGTATAGATCATCAGGGGGCAAATGGCTACACCTTC. It codes for CASSIDHQGANGYTF.

V is TRBV7-9 and J is TRBJ2-5, with a possible D match to TRBD2 (6 bases). The germline CDR1 and CDR2 sequences are SEHNR and FQNEAQ (reference sequence). CDR3 size: 13 residues. V dropped 4 bases and J dropped 4 bases, with 10 bases sitting between them. DNA of the CDR3: TGTGCCAGCAGCTCCGGGACTGGAGAGACCCAGTACTTC. Amino acids: CASSSGTGETQYF.

The chain carries TRBV20-1 and TRBJ2-7; D tentatively reads TRBD1 or TRBD2 (5 bases each). CDR1 and CDR2 (germline): DFQATT, SNEGSKA (reference sequence). This CDR3 spans 13 amino acids. The V and J ends lost 3 bases and 0 bases respectively, with 9 bases between them. The DNA for the CDR3 is TGCAGTGCTAGTCCAGGGAGCTCCTACGAGCAGTACGTC. This sequence encodes CSASPGSSYEQYV.

This rearrangement joins TRBV6-4 to TRBJ1-5; 9 nucleotides line up with TRBD1. The CDR3 has 13 residues. Germline CDR1 MRHNA, CDR2 SNTAGT. With 8 bases clipped from V and 5 bases from J, the junction kept 4 bases outside the gene matches. The DNA of the CDR3 is TGTGCCAGCTTGGGACAGGGTGATCAGCCCCAGCATTTT. Protein product: CASLGQGDQPQHF.

The chain couples TRBV2 to TRBJ1-1; TRBD1 aligns across 7 bases. J gave up 0 bases and V 5 bases, and 9 bases lay outside the gene matches. Germline loops: CDR1 SNHLY, CDR2 FYNNEI. CDR3 length: 16 residues. The CDR3 bases are TGTGCCAGCAGTTTAGACAGGGTGGGGATGAACACTGAAGCTTTCTTT. This encodes CASSLDRVGMNTEAFF. Complete variable domain (other parts from reference TRBV2 and TRBJ1-1): EPEVTQTPSHQVTQMGQEVILRCVPISNHLYFYWYRQILGQKVEFLVSFYNNEISEKSEIFDDQFSVERPDGSNFTLKIRSTKLEDSAMYFCASSLDRVGMNTEAFFGQGTRLTVV.

As concerns this clone: Other DNA sequences from this sample encode an identical CDR3 as well. V usage is TRBV5-5 and J usage is TRBJ2-7, with D possibly called TRBD1 or TRBD2 (5 bases each). Trimming left V 4 bases short and J 7 bases short, with 21 bases between. This CDR3 contains 15 residues. CDR1 SGHKS and CDR2 YYEKEE come from the germline V gene (reference sequence). CDR3 protein: CASSSPGQRGWEQYF. In nucleotides, the CDR3 is TGTGCCAGCAGCAGCCCCGGGCAGAGGGGTTGGGAGCAGTACTTC.

DNA of the CDR3: TGCGCCAGCAGCTTGGAGGGTCAGAGCTCCTACAATGAGCAGTTCTTC. Translating gives CASSLEGQSSYNEQFF. This chain links TRBV5-1 with TRBJ2-1; D unresolved. The CDR3 consists of 16 residues. Trimming removed 0 bases from V and 0 bases from J, with 10 bases in between. Per the germline V gene, CDR1 is SGHRS and CDR2 is YFSETQ.

The gene calls are TRBV7-2 and TRBJ1-5; unclear D gene. CDR1 and CDR2 (germline): SGHTA, FQGNSA. The CDR3 runs 14 residues. V was clipped by 5 bases and J by 5 bases, with 13 bases between them. The CDR3 DNA follows: TGTGCCAGCAGCCCGGTTATGGATTATCAGCCCCAGCATTTT. Translation: CASSPVMDYQPQHF. Filled out from reference TRBV7-2 and TRBJ1-5, the complete variable domain reads GAGVSQSPSNKVTEKGKDVELRCDPISGHTALYWYRQSLGQGLEFLIYFQGNSAPDKSGLPSDRFSAERTGGSVSTLTIQRTQQEDSAVYLCASSPVMDYQPQHFGDGTRLSIL.

The gene calls are TRBV7-2 and TRBJ2-3, with 7 bases aligning to TRBD2. CDR3 length: 14 residues. After removal of 2 bases from V and 1 base from J, the junction contained 0 bases not matched to a gene. The germline gives CDR1 SGHTA, CDR2 FQGNSA. The CDR3 DNA is TGTGCCAGCAGCTTAACTAGCGGCACAGATACGCAGTATTTT. This sequence encodes CASSLTSGTDTQYF.

The chain is built from TRBV4-1 and TRBJ1-2; possibly TRBD1 for D (6 bases). Looked up from germline, CDR1 is MGHRA and CDR2 is YSYEKL. Trimming took 1 base from V and 8 from J, leaving 17 bases between them. The CDR3 runs 15 residues. The DNA for the CDR3 is TGCGCCAGCAGCCAAGTTTCTTACAGGGTCGAAGGCTACACCTTC. Its protein is CASSQVSYRVEGYTF.

V usage is TRBV2 and J usage is TRBJ1-1, with 8 nucleotides matching TRBD1. CDR3 length equals 17 residues. After removal of 4 bases from V and 4 bases from J, the junction contained 14 bases not matched to a gene. Per the germline V gene, CDR1 is SNHLY and CDR2 is FYNNEI. In DNA form, the CDR3 reads TGTGCCAGCAGTGGTCCGGGGAGACAGGGGAGTAGCACTGAAGCTTTCTTT. Its translation is CASSGPGRQGSSTEAFF.

This chain connects TRBV6-1 to TRBJ2-1; no clear D. The V gene lost 2 bases and the J gene lost 9 bases, with 11 bases spanning the gap. The CDR3 loop spans 13 amino acids. Germline V lookup: CDR1 MNHNS, CDR2 SASEGT. CDR3: CASSELRHREQFF. CDR3 in DNA: TGTGCCAGCAGTGAACTCAGGCATCGTGAGCAGTTCTTC.